This T cell receptor (beta chain) derives from a study of T cell therapy after organ transplantation. In the study overall: Expansion used a peptide pool of 30 HLA class I and II CMV epitopes. Study conclusions and caveats: Effects of concurrent antirejection and antiviral medications were not evaluable.

Time point in this sample: 4-8 weeks after completion of therapy. Measured with immunoSEQ multiplex PCR; TCRdb has only the in-frame clones, and not every one. The table shows about 3,400 clones, with around 74% occurring only once. The germline gives CDR1 SGHRS, CDR2 YFSETQ. The CDR3 consists of 15 residues. The trim removed 4 bases at V and 4 bases at J, leaving 4 bases unmatched. Concerning this clone itself: The antigen is not known.

The sequence derives from a human patient who had received a solid organ transplant and had CMV disease. These T cells may partly come from the graft donor. The chain carries TRBV5-1 and TRBJ2-5; 13 bases are shared with TRBD2. The material sequenced was CD8+ T cells from blood, taken after autologous CMV-specific T cell therapy. Here the CDR3 reads CASSLGLAGPETQYF. In nucleotides, the CDR3 is TGCGCCAGCAGCCTGGGACTAGCGGGACCAGAGACCCAGTACTTC.